The following is a T cell receptor (beta chain) sequence with its context. The V gene's germline CDR1 is SGHRS and CDR2 YFSETQ. The CDR3 is 15 residues long. V gave up 5 bases and J gave up 5 bases, with 20 bases separating them. The data originate from a study of blood T cell repertoires in COVID-19. Original analysis: The authors estimated nucleated cell counts from reference gene primer amplification. Repertoires were generated with immunoSEQ multiplex PCR, while TCRdb's copy carries only in-frame clones and drops some. V, J and clone size derive from that table, while D and trimming were established from the DNA sequence. The sample includes some 500,000 clones, roughly 91% of them seen just once.

The rearrangement joins TRBV5-1 to TRBJ2-7; tentatively, D is TRBD2 (7 bases). Sequenced input: peripheral blood. This TCR was recovered from a woman between 50 and 59 years old with COVID-19, enrolled during active disease. CDR3 in amino acids: CASRLQGGALDEQYF. The CDR3 DNA reads TGCGCCAGCAGATTACAAGGGGGGGCGTTGGACGAGCAGTACTTC.